The rows below give T cell receptor beta chains drawn from one sample of a study of shared clonotypes between healthy human individuals. This table comes from immunoSEQ multiplex PCR, and its TCRdb copy is limited to in-frame clones, with some not included. Of some 2.4 million clones in the sample, over 85% were seen once. Specimen: naive CD4+ T cells from PBMCs. The receptors originated from a man younger than 35 in good health. Some clones in this sample may be carry-over from other donors' samples. Both conserved end residues are trimmed from each CDR3. Only part of the rows carry a size: once, few, many, or a class if the clone is expanded.

abundance	v_gene	j_gene	CDR3aa
.	TRBV30	TRBJ2-5	AWSVQTGTQETQY
.	TRBV7-8	TRBJ2-7	ASSALSGTISYEQY
once	TRBV7-9	TRBJ2-6	ASSLEARDYSGANVLT
.	TRBV7-8	TRBJ1-2	ASSLPGGYT
.	TRBV15	TRBJ2-5	ATSRVAGIQQETQY
.	TRBV28	TRBJ2-3	ASRGAGRTDTQY
.	TRBV15	TRBJ2-1	ATSRGLSKNYNEQF
once	TRBV4-3	TRBJ2-5	ASSQDLETQY
.	TRBV30	TRBJ1-4	AWSEQGSTNEKLF
.	TRBV11-3	TRBJ1-2	ASRASEGASGYT
.	TRBV15	TRBJ1-5	ATSSVAGQPQH
.	TRBV14	TRBJ2-3	ASSQAAGNFDTQY
.	TRBV7-2	TRBJ2-1	ASTEGDSSFYNEQF
.	TRBV5-1	TRBJ2-7	ASSLFIEAYEQY
once	TRBV11-3	TRBJ2-1	ASSLGGDRSYNEQF
once	TRBV5-1	TRBJ2-1	ASSPQSTSGINEQF
.	TRBV14	TRBJ2-4	ASSPRGAGVLAKNIQY
once	TRBV4-2	TRBJ2-3	ASSQESGDTQY
.	TRBV27	TRBJ1-6	ASSLDRYSPLH
once	TRBV11-1	TRBJ1-1	ASSPGTANTEAF
.	TRBV11-2	TRBJ2-1	ASSLTGLAGRVYNEQF
.	TRBV2	TRBJ2-1	ASRDYNEQF
.	TRBV11-2	TRBJ2-7	ASSPGYEQY
few	TRBV2	TRBJ1-1	ASSEAGEAF
.	TRBV28	TRBJ1-1	ASSLGDGWNTEAF
.	TRBV6-6	TRBJ1-1	ASSQPQGYTEAF
.	TRBV30	TRBJ2-3	AWSVRLAPTADTQY
once	TRBV28	TRBJ2-7	ASSLVGQTSGFYEQY
.	TRBV11-3	TRBJ2-2	ASSLSGGNTGELF
once	TRBV6-6	TRBJ1-1	ASSYTEMNTEAF
.	TRBV10-3	TRBJ1-1	AISERTGGSTEAF
once	TRBV28	TRBJ2-1	ASTVSVMSPRYNEQF
.	TRBV6-6	TRBJ1-2	ASSLAGQLSGYT
once	TRBV7-9	TRBJ2-1	ASSFTAYNEQF
.	TRBV19	TRBJ2-2	ASSISTTGELF
once	TRBV30	TRBJ1-2	AYSNNPSYGYT
.	TRBV28	TRBJ1-4	ASSSGRTGKLF
.	TRBV7-8	TRBJ2-1	ASSPQGQPNEQF
.	TRBV10-1	TRBJ2-7	ASSERGDRVHEQY
.	TRBV7-3	TRBJ2-2	ASSRRVNTGELF
.	TRBV2	TRBJ2-3	ASTRGEGTDTQY
.	TRBV2	TRBJ2-2	ASSRTGSANTGELF
.	TRBV2	TRBJ1-1	ASSPPGNTEAF
.	TRBV7-3	TRBJ2-1	ASSTQGAPYNEQF